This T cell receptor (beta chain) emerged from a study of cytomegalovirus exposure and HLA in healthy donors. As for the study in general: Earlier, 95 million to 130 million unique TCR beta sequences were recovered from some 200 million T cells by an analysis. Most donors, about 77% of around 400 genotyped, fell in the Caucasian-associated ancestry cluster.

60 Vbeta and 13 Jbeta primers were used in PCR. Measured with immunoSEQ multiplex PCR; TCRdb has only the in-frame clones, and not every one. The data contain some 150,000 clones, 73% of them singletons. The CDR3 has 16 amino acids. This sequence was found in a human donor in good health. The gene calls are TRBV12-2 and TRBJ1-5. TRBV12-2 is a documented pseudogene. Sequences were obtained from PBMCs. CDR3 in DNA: TGTGCAAGTCGCTTAGGGTCGGGGGTCAGCAATCAGCCCCAGCATTTT. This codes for CASRLGSGVSNQPQHF.